Presented here are 23 T cell receptor beta chains from one specimen sequenced in a study of shared T cell receptors in the human thymus. The assay was immunoSEQ multiplex PCR, and TCRdb's table has in-frame clones only and misses some. The sample holds hundreds of thousands of clones, approximately 83% seen once. This sample also appeared in a second study, on human thymus T cells.

Specimen: thymocytes. These receptors were collected from a girl younger than two with a congenital heart defect.

The DNA of the CDR3 is TGTGCCACCAGCAGCCATGCTTTTGGACAAGGGGAGGACAGCAATCAGCCCCAGCATTTT. As protein: CATSSHAFGQGEDSNQPQHF. This sequence joins TRBV15 and TRBJ1-5; D might be TRBD1 (5 bases). This CDR3 spans 20 amino acids. Per the germline V gene, CDR1 is LNHNV and CDR2 is YYDKDF (reference sequence). With 3 bases removed from V and 1 base from J, the gap between germline ends came to 25 bases.

The chain recombines TRBV4-1 with TRBJ2-3, with D hard to call. Germline V gene lookup returns CDR1 MGHRA and CDR2 YSYEKL. CDR3 length: 18 residues. Trimming stripped 0 bases from V and 4 bases from J, with 20 bases between. The DNA of the CDR3 is TGCGCCAGCAGCCAAGATCCTAGACTTCGAAAAACCGCAGATACGCAGTATTTT. Translated, it gives CASSQDPRLRKTADTQYF.

J is TRBJ1-1 and V is TRBV5-1; D may be TRBD1 (5 bases). V was trimmed by 1 base and J by 1 base, leaving 20 bases between them. Germline V gives CDR1 SGHRS, CDR2 YFSETQ. CDR3 size: 18 residues. This CDR3 reads CASSLWGGPRDPNTEAFF. DNA for the CDR3: TGCGCCAGCAGCTTGTGGGGGGGACCCAGGGACCCGAACACTGAAGCTTTCTTT.

V usage is TRBV18 and J usage is TRBJ1-1; 7 bases fit TRBD1. Germline V lookup: CDR1 KGHSH, CDR2 LQKENI. With V trimmed by 3 bases and J by 3 bases, 13 bases remained unmatched. This CDR3 region has 17 residues. CDR3 amino acids: CASSPGDRVYPHTEAFF. Written as DNA, the CDR3 is TGTGCCAGCTCACCCGGAGACAGGGTTTATCCCCACACTGAAGCTTTCTTT.

The rearrangement uses TRBV19 and TRBJ1-3; a weak D match, TRBD1 (6 bases). The CDR3 totals 15 residues. Trimming pared 9 bases from V and 5 bases from J, leaving 20 bases between. Germline loops: CDR1 LNHDA, CDR2 SQIVND (reference sequence). The CDR3, as DNA: TGTGCCAGCCGACCGGGACACCGAGAGAGAAACACCATATATTTT. Its protein product is CASRPGHRERNTIYF.

This chain connects TRBV29-1 to TRBJ1-1; TRBD1 matches 11 bases. The germline CDR1 and CDR2 sequences are SQVTM and ANQGSEA. Trimming took 7 bases from V and 4 from J; bases not matched to a gene: 14. This CDR3 spans 16 amino acids. The CDR3 DNA follows: TGCAGCGCGTGGTTAGGGACAGGGGGACATGGCACTGAAGCTTTCTTT. Residues: CSAWLGTGGHGTEAFF.

The chain carries TRBV6-5 and TRBJ2-1, with 9 bases lining up with TRBD1. Germline V CDR1 and CDR2: MNHEY, SVGAGI. CDR3 length equals 15 residues. With 4 bases clipped from V and 12 bases from J, the junction kept 13 bases outside the gene matches. The CDR3 sequence: CASSSQGAPSRRQFF. The CDR3 DNA reads as TGTGCCAGCAGTTCACAGGGGGCCCCCTCTAGGAGGCAGTTCTTC.

The chain recombines TRBV4-1 with TRBJ1-1, with TRBD1 identical over 8 bases. The V gene's germline CDR1 is MGHRA and CDR2 YSYEKL. After removal of 2 bases from V and 0 bases from J, the junction contained 2 bases not matched to a gene. The CDR3 has 15 residues. DNA of the CDR3: TGCGCCAGCAGCCAAAGACAGGGGCTGAACACTGAAGCTTTCTTT. Translated, it gives CASSQRQGLNTEAFF.

The chain links TRBV4-1 to TRBJ1-2, with a possible D match to TRBD1 (6 bases). The CDR3 contains 19 residues. Trimming left V 4 bases short and J 4 bases short, with 28 bases between. Per the germline V gene, CDR1 is MGHRA and CDR2 is YSYEKL. The chain's CDR3 is CASSLIPGHQGPRCYGYTF. As DNA, the CDR3 is TGCGCCAGCAGCCTTATACCGGGACACCAGGGGCCCCGATGCTATGGCTACACCTTC.

The genes are TRBV18 and TRBJ1-5; D is possibly TRBD1 (5 bases). Trimming removed 3 bases from V and 11 bases from J, with 20 bases in between. This CDR3 region has 15 residues. Germline V gene data show CDR1 as KGHSH and CDR2 as LQKENI. The CDR3 DNA is TGTGCCAGCTCACCCAAGGAGCAGGGCCAAGGAGCCCAGCATTTT. This encodes CASSPKEQGQGAQHF.

The rearrangement links TRBV10-2 to TRBJ2-7; D not certain. The CDR3 covers 14 residues. Germline lookup yields CDR1 WSHSY and CDR2 SAAADI. V lost 4 bases to trimming and J lost 0 bases, with 10 bases between them. CDR3 loop: CASSAGTFSYEQYF. Written as DNA, the CDR3 is TGCGCCAGCAGTGCTGGCACCTTCTCCTACGAGCAGTACTTC.

The chain joins TRBV5-4 to TRBJ1-2, with TRBD1 matching 10 bases. The CDR3 consists of 18 residues. Germline CDR1 is SGHNT and CDR2 is YYREEE (reference sequence). After removal of 4 bases from V and 2 bases from J, the junction contained 14 bases not matched to a gene. CDR3 coding DNA: TGTGCCAGCAGCGCCAGACAGGGGGCGAACCCCATAAACTATGGCTACACCTTC. Protein: CASSARQGANPINYGYTF. The full variable domain, completed using reference TRBV5-4 and TRBJ1-2, is ETGVTQSPTHLIKTRGQQVTLRCSSQSGHNTVSWYQQALGQGPQFIFQYYREEENGRGNFPPRFSGLQFPNYSSELNVNALELDDSALYLCASSARQGANPINYGYTFGSGTRLTVV.

This clone was picked up one time. The V call is TRBV5-1, the J call TRBJ2-3; 7 bases map to TRBD1. V shed 3 bases, J shed 2 bases, and the junction held 3 bases outside the gene matches. The CDR3 covers 14 residues. Germline V gene sequence: CDR1 SGHRS, CDR2 YFSETQ. The DNA for the CDR3 is TGCGCCAGCAGCTCTGGACAGGTCACAGATACGCAGTATTTT. Translating it yields CASSSGQVTDTQYF.

About this clone: This same CDR3 is encoded by further DNA sequences in the sample. V usage is TRBV28 and J usage is TRBJ1-4; D not certain. Trimming took 1 base from V and 0 from J, leaving 6 bases between them. Germline V gives CDR1 MDHEN, CDR2 SYDVKM. The CDR3 contains 15 residues. CDR3 in amino acids: CASSLLAATNEKLFF. CDR3 sequence (DNA): TGTGCCAGCAGTTTATTAGCAGCAACTAATGAAAAACTGTTTTTT.

This chain joins TRBV4-1 and TRBJ1-5; unclear D gene. CDR3 length equals 13 residues. Trimming shortened V by 5 bases and J by 6 bases, and 11 bases separated the two germline ends. Germline-derived CDR1 and CDR2 are MGHRA and YSYEKL. CDR3 nucleotide sequence: TGCGCCAGCAGCGAAGCCCCCCGTCAGCCCCAGCATTTT. Translated, it gives CASSEAPRQPQHF.

The chain uses TRBV20-1 and TRBJ2-7; no definite D call. Per germline, CDR1 DFQATT and CDR2 SNEGSKA (reference sequence). The CDR3 length is 10 residues. V lost 0 bases, J lost 6 bases, and 3 bases lay in between. The CDR3 region has the DNA TGCAGTGCTAGAGACCGCGAGCAGTACTTC. Translated, it gives CSARDREQYF.

The chain joins TRBV7-3 to TRBJ2-3, with 15 bases lining up with TRBD2. The germline CDR1 and CDR2 sequences are SGHTA and FQGTGA. The CDR3 has 19 amino acids. V lost 5 bases, J lost 0 bases, and 9 bases stayed unmatched. The CDR3 loop reads CASSPGLAGGLRSTDTQYF. For the CDR3, the DNA is TGTGCCAGCAGCCCCGGACTAGCGGGGGGGCTACGGAGCACAGATACGCAGTATTTT. Based on the CDR3 plus reference TRBV7-3 and TRBJ2-3, the full variable domain is GAGVSQTPSNKVTEKGKYVELRCDPISGHTALYWYRQSLGQGPEFLIYFQGTGAADDSGLPNDRFFAVRPEGSVSTLKIQRTERGDSAVYLCASSPGLAGGLRSTDTQYFGPGTRLTVL.

The rearrangement uses TRBV4-2 and TRBJ1-5; 8 nucleotides match TRBD1. The V and J ends lost 1 base and 6 bases, in that order; junction bases with no gene match: 17. The CDR3 sequence is 19 residues long. Germline V gene sequence: CDR1 LGHNA, CDR2 YNFKEQ. The CDR3 region is CASSQAIGTGKGAGQPQHF. CDR3 nucleotide sequence: TGTGCCAGCAGCCAAGCCATCGGGACAGGTAAAGGTGCGGGTCAGCCCCAGCATTTT.

V usage is TRBV14 and J usage is TRBJ2-1; 9 nucleotides line up with TRBD1. The germline V gene has CDR1 SGHDN and CDR2 FVKESK. Trimming took 5 bases from V and 7 from J; bases not matched to a gene: 24. The CDR3 has 20 residues. This CDR3 is CASSEAMKGPGQGHTNEQFF. Written as DNA, the CDR3 is TGTGCCAGCAGCGAAGCAATGAAAGGACCGGGACAGGGACACACAAATGAGCAGTTCTTC. The entire variable domain, with the rest obtained from reference TRBV14 and TRBJ2-1, is as follows: EAGVTQFPSHSVIEKGQTVTLRCDPISGHDNLYWYRRVMGKEIKFLLHFVKESKQDESGMPNNRFLAERTGGTYSTLKVQPAELEDSGVYFCASSEAMKGPGQGHTNEQFFGPGTRLTVL.

This chain links TRBV6-5 with TRBJ1-1; 7 bases map to TRBD1. The CDR3 has 14 residues. V was pared by 7 bases and J by 1 base, with 6 bases of the junction left unmatched. Germline V gene sequence: CDR1 MNHEY, CDR2 SVGAGI. CDR3 in amino acids: CASTRTGENTEAFF. In DNA, the CDR3 is TGTGCCAGCACTAGGACAGGAGAGAACACTGAAGCTTTCTTT.

V and J are TRBV5-4 and TRBJ2-2; D is unclear. CDR3 size: 16 residues. Trimming pared 3 bases from V and 1 base from J, leaving 13 bases between. The germline CDR1 and CDR2 sequences are SGHNT and YYREEE (reference sequence). CDR3 nucleotide sequence: TGTGCCAGCAGCTCGTGGCAAACCCTGAACACCGGGGAGCTGTTTTTT. The encoded protein is CASSSWQTLNTGELFF.

Of note for this clone: One junction end disagrees with the germline gene, perhaps due to a read error. The chain recombines TRBV5-1 with TRBJ2-5; 8 nucleotides agree with TRBD2. The germline V gene encodes CDR1 SGHRS and CDR2 YFSETQ. This CDR3 contains 19 residues. The CDR3 nucleotides read TGCGCCGGCAGCTGGGGTCAGGAGCGGGGGTCAGAAGGGGGAGAGACCCAGTACTTC. This gives the protein CAGSWGQERGSEGGETQYF.

CDR3 region: CASSLQGRSYNSPLHF. The CDR3 DNA reads as TGTGCCAGCAGCCTACAGGGCCGCTCCTATAATTCACCCCTCCACTTT. The V call is TRBV7-6, the J call TRBJ1-6, with TRBD1 as a possible D gene (6 bases). V was clipped by 5 bases and J by 0 bases, with 11 bases between them. The V gene's germline CDR1 is SGHVS and CDR2 FNYEAQ. The CDR3 loop spans 16 amino acids.